This TCR beta chain was identified in a study of circulating CD8 cells and anti-PD-1 response in melanoma. From live CD3+CD8+TCRalphabeta+ cells, four PD-1 and/or TIGIT subsets were sorted. Each library started from roughly 15 ng of total RNA using the QIAseq Immune Repertoire TCR panel. TCRdb re-called the reads with MiXCR, one entry per CDR3 protein. Among about 700 distinct CDR3 sequences, 13% were seen once, and the ten largest hold under 45%. This sample comprised CD8+ T cells from PBMCs, obtained at baseline or after one month of anti-PD-1 therapy (not recorded which). The receptors originated from a human donor with melanoma.

The rearrangement links TRBV5-4 to TRBJ1-4; TRBD1 matches 8 bases. This CDR3 spans 13 amino acids. CDR1 and CDR2 (germline): SGHNT, YYREEE (reference sequence). Germline trimming cut 10 bases from V and 7 bases from J; bases unmatched to any gene: 9. The CDR3 coding sequence is TGTGCCGGCCGGGACAGGCCAGGTGAAAAACTGTTTTTT. This translates into CAGRDRPGEKLFF.